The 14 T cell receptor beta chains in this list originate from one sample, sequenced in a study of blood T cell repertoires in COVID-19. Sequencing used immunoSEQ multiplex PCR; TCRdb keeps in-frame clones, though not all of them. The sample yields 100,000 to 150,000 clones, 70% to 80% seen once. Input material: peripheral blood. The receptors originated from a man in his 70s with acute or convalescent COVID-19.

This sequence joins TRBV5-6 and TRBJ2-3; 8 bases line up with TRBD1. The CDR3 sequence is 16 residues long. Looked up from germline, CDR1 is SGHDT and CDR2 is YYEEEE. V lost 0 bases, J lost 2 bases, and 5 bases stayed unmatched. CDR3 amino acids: CASSLVLDRDTDTQYF. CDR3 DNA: TGTGCCAGCAGCTTGGTCCTGGACAGGGACACAGATACGCAGTATTTT.

The CDR3 region is CASSPSQVGGSPQHF. As DNA, the CDR3 is TGTGCCAGCAGCCCAAGCCAGGTGGGGGGATCTCCCCAGCATTTT. The chain is built from TRBV7-2 and TRBJ1-5; tentative D call: TRBD1 (5 bases). Germline CDR1 reads SGHTA; CDR2 reads FQGNSA. V was shortened by 5 bases and J by 10 bases, with 21 bases between the two germline ends. The CDR3 length is 15 residues. Using reference TRBV7-2 and TRBJ1-5 for the parts outside the CDR3, the full variable domain is GAGVSQSPSNKVTEKGKDVELRCDPISGHTALYWYRQSLGQGLEFLIYFQGNSAPDKSGLPSDRFSAERTGGSVSTLTIQRTQQEDSAVYLCASSPSQVGGSPQHFGDGTRLSIL.

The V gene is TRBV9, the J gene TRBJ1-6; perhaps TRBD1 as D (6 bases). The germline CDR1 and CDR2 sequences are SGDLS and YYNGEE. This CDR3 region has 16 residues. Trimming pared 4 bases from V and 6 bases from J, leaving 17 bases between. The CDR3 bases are TGTGCCAGCAGCCCCTTGTCAGGGGTTGGTAATTCACCCCTCCACTTT. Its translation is CASSPLSGVGNSPLHF.

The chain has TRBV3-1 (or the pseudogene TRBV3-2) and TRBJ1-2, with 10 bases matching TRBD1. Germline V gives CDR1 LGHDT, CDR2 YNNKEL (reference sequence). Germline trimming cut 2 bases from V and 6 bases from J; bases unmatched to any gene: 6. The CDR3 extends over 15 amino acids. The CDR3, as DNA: TGTGCCAGCAGCCAATATTCTGGACAGGGGGATGGCTACACCTTC. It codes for CASSQYSGQGDGYTF.

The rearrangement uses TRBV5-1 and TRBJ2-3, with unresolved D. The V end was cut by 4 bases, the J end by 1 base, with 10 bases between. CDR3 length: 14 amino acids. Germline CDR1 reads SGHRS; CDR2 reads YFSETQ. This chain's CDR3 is CASSVPTGTDTQYF. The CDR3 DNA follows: TGCGCCAGCAGCGTACCCACAGGCACAGATACGCAGTATTTT.

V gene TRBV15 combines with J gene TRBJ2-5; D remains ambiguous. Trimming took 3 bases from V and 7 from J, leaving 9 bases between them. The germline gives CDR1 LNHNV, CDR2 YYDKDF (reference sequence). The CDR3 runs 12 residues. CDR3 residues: CATSSANGTQYF. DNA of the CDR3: TGTGCCACCAGCAGTGCTAATGGGACCCAGTACTTC.

This CDR3 is CASSPRRGSYNEQFF. DNA for the CDR3: TGTGCCAGCAGCCCTCGACGGGGGTCCTACAATGAGCAGTTCTTC. The gene calls are TRBV7-7 and TRBJ2-1; D perhaps matches TRBD2 (6 bases). This CDR3 comprises 15 residues. Germline lookup yields CDR1 SSHAT and CDR2 FNYEAQ (reference sequence). The V end was cut by 5 bases, the J end by 1 base, with 12 bases between.

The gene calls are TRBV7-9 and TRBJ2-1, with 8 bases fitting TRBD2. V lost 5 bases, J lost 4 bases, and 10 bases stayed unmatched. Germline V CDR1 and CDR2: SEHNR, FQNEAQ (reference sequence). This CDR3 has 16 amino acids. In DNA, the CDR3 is TGTGCCAGCAGCCCCCGCGCGGGGGGAGGGTACAATGAGCAGTTCTTC. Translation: CASSPRAGGGYNEQFF.

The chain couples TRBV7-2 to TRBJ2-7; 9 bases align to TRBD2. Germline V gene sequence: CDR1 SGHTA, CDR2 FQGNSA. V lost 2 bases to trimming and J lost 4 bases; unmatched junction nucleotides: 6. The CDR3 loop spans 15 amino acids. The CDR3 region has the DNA TGTGCCAGCAGCTTATGGGCTAGCGGGATTTACGAGCAGTACTTC. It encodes CASSLWASGIYEQYF.

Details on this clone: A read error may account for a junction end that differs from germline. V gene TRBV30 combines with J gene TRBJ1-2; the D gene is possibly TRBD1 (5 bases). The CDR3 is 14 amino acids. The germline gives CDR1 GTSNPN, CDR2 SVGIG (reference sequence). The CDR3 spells CAWSVHRTNYDYTF. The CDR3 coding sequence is TGTGCCTGGAGTGTCCACAGGACCAACTATGACTACACCTTC.

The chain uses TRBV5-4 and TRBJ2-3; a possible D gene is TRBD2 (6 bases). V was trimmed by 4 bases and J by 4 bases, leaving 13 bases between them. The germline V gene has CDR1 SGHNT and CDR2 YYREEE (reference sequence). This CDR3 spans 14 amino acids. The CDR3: CASSPQGGADTQYF. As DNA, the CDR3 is TGTGCCAGCAGCCCCCAAGGAGGGGCAGATACGCAGTATTTT. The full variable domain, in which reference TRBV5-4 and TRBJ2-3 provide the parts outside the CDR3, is ETGVTQSPTHLIKTRGQQVTLRCSSQSGHNTVSWYQQALGQGPQFIFQYYREEENGRGNFPPRFSGLQFPNYSSELNVNALELDDSALYLCASSPQGGADTQYFGPGTRLTVL.

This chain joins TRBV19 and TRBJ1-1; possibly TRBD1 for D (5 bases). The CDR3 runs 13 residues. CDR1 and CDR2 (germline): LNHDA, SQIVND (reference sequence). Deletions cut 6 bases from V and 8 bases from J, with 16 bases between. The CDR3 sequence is CASSRGTQREAFF. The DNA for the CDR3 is TGTGCCAGTAGCAGAGGGACTCAAAGGGAAGCTTTCTTT.

This CDR3 is CASSLDMDGANVLTF. The DNA of the CDR3 is TGCGCCAGCAGCTTAGACATGGATGGGGCCAACGTCCTGACTTTC. The chain employs TRBV5-1 and TRBJ2-6; D is unclear. The CDR3 is 15 amino acids. V was shortened by 2 bases and J by 3 bases, with 9 bases between the two germline ends. Looked up from germline, CDR1 is SGHRS and CDR2 is YFSETQ. The variable domain in full, with the rest retrieved from reference TRBV5-1 and TRBJ2-6, is KAGVTQTPRYLIKTRGQQVTLSCSPISGHRSVSWYQQTPGQGLQFLFEYFSETQRNKGNFPGRFSGRQFSNSRSEMNVSTLELGDSALYLCASSLDMDGANVLTFGAGSRLTVL.

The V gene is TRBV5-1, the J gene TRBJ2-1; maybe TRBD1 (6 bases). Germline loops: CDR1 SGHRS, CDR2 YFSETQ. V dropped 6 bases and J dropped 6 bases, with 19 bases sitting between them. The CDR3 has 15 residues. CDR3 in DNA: TGCGCCAGCACCTTTCAGGGGATTCAAACCAATGAGCAGTTCTTC. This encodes CASTFQGIQTNEQFF.